This T cell receptor (beta chain) is from a study of CD4 T cells in relation to SARS-CoV-2 and coronaviruses (dated by TCRdb to about 2021). Background for the entire study: The full convalescent cohort of 12 patients had a median age of about 37 years, ranging from roughly 20 to 75 years. At the level of individual TCR clonotypes, the study evaluated whether memory CD4+ T cells crossreact between the spike proteins of SARS-CoV-2 and those of common cold coronaviruses. A different, Illumina-based TCR-beta assay was used to sequence expansion assays from other donors in the study. The Adaptive Biotechnologies TCR-sequencing kit was used to sequence samples from three pre-COVID donors and the naive versus memory experiments, while other data came from Illumina-based sequencing. Of the 12 convalescent patients, 8 were male and 4 were female, and two of the subjects were Hispanic. Using patient-derived lymphoblastoid cell lines, the shared crossreactive spike epitopes were mapped to their HLA restriction. General study outcomes and caveats: Naive versus memory sequencing indicated the assay detects memory recall responses rather than primary responses primed during culture. Because the crossreactivity analysis focused on spike protein, crossreactivity against other viral proteins was not assessed. Pre-pandemic and post-infection samples were not both contributed by any donor, so tracing of the source of pre-existing responses was limited. Memory CD4+ clonotypes crossrecognizing SARS-CoV-2 and at least one common cold coronavirus spike were found in 55% to 75% of donors. Crossreactive clones showed significantly weaker SARS-CoV-2-driven expansion than monoreactive clones, consistent with antigenic imprinting. Small numbers of patients and of tested TCRs were a limitation of the study.

For this clone: No antigen is known for it. Base-call qualities are not available, and no considerably larger clone is one nucleotide away.

Deep-resolution immunoSEQ TCR-beta sequencing was performed on DNA from uncultured naive and memory CD4+ T cells. Per the authors' processing: During preprocessing, nonproductive sequences were discarded, as were any CDR3s that did not begin with C, did not end with F or W, or were shorter than 7 amino acids. Cultured and uncultured naive and memory CD4+ repertoires were searched for CDR3s previously identified as spike- and CEF-reactive. CDR3 homology was quantified as pairwise Levenshtein distance, calculated with the stringdist R package after three terminal residues were trimmed from each end. TCRdb re-hosts the immuneACCESS table, in-frame sequences only. Its copies lack some clones; in the studies checked, an unresolved V gene accounts for under half of them, and the cause for the rest is not known. The DNA gave D and trimming, while V, J and clone size come from that table. This sample is represented by 10,000 to 13,000 clones; 80% to 90% of them were singletons. About 2.2% of the sample is held by the ten biggest clonotypes.

Naive and memory CD4+ T cells were separated from cryopreserved PBMCs through CD4 enrichment, which was followed by EasySep naive CD4+ T cell enrichment. PBMCs were isolated from leukapheresis product or whole blood by Ficoll-Paque PLUS gradient centrifugation. PBMCs were either cryopreserved at -140 degrees C or used fresh in the expansion assay. The QIAamp Micro DNA Kit was used to extract genomic DNA from the CD4+ T cells. Sequenced input: naive CD4+ T cells from PBMCs. Read against the paper, the sample's cell subset or site label means: naive CD4+ T cells isolated by negative enrichment. The clonotype originates from an adult with COVID-19.

CDR3 loop: CASSLAVSSGGPSYEQYF. The DNA sequence follows: TGTGCCAGCAGCTTAGCAGTCTCTAGCGGGGGTCCCTCCTACGAGCAGTACTTC. The V gene is TRBV7-8 and the J gene is TRBJ2-7, with TRBD2 identical over 10 junction bases. The CDR3 runs 18 residues from the cysteine to the phenylalanine. Of all the DNA, just the CDR3 is kept, 54 bases in frame from base 1. Taken from the germline V gene, the CDR1 and CDR2 loops are SGHVS and FQNEAQ. Trimming leaves V shorter by 0 bases and J shorter by 0 bases, with the junction holding 8 bases beyond the gene matches.